What follows are 3 T cell receptor beta chains derived from one specimen sequenced in a study of blood T cells in healthy people across ages. Through a sample-barcoded 5' primer and a J-beta primer mix, a second PCR was run for roughly 7 to 12 cycles. TCRdb reprocessed the 5' RACE reads with MiXCR, giving one entry per CDR3 protein. The sample yields around 800,000 distinct CDR3 sequences, under 55% seen once. Sequenced input: blood. These receptors originate from a man in his 60s in good health.

This clonotype was seen a handful of times. V is TRBV20-1 and J is TRBJ2-5; TRBD2 matches at 9 bases. The V and J ends lost 0 bases and 1 base, in that order; junction bases with no gene match: 3. Germline loops: CDR1 DFQATT, CDR2 SNEGSKA (reference sequence). The CDR3 runs 15 residues. The CDR3 sequence is CSARDWGLAQETQYF. CDR3 nucleotides: TGCAGTGCTAGAGATTGGGGACTAGCCCAAGAGACCCAGTACTTC.

The J gene is TRBJ2-1, the V gene TRBV12-3 or TRBV12-4; TRBD1 might be the D (6 bases). V was shortened by 7 bases and J by 5 bases, with 18 bases between the two germline ends. CDR3 length: 15 residues. This chain's CDR3 is CASKPRGLAHNEQFF. As DNA, the CDR3 is TGTGCCAGCAAGCCCAGGGGCCTGGCCCACAATGAGCAGTTCTTC.

The rearrangement joins TRBV18 to TRBJ2-1, with 7 bases that match TRBD1. CDR3 length: 18 residues. With 1 base clipped from V and 5 bases from J, the junction kept 14 bases outside the gene matches. The germline CDR1 and CDR2 sequences are KGHSH and LQKENI. The CDR3 region has the DNA TGTGCCAGCTCACCACGGGTAGGGACAGTCCCTACGGACAATGAGCAGTTCTTC. Translating gives CASSPRVGTVPTDNEQFF.